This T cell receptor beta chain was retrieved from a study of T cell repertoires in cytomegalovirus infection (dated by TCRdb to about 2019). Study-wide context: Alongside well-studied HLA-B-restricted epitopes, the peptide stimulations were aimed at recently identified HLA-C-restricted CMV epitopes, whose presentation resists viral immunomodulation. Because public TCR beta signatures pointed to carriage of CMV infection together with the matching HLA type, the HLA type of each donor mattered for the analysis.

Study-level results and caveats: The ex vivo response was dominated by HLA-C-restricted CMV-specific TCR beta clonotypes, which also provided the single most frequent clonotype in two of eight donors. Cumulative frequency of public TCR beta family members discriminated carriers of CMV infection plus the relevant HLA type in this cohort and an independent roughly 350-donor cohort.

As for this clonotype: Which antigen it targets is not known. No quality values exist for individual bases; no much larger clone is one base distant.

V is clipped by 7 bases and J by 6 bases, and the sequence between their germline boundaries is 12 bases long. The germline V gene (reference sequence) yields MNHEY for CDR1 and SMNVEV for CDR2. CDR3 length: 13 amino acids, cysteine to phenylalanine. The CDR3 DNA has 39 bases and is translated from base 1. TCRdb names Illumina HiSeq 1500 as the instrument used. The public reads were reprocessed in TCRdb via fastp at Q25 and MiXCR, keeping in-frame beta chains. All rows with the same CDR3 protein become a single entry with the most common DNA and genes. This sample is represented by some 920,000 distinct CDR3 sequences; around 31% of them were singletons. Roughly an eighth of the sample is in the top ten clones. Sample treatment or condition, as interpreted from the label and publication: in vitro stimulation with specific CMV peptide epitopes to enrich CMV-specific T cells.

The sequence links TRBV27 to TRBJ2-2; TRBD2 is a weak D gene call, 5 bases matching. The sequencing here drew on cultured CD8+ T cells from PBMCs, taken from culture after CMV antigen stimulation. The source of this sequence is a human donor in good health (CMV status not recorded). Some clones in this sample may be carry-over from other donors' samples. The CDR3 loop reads CASTYTGAGELFF. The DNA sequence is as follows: TGTGCCAGCACCTACACCGGGGCCGGGGAGCTGTTTTTT.